This TCR beta chain was recorded in a study of cytomegalovirus exposure and HLA in healthy donors (dated by TCRdb to about 2017). Study-wide context: An earlier analysis of approximately 640 of the donors reported about 250 Gb of sequence data and roughly 100 million unique TCR beta sequences from 150 million to 200 million T cells. Typing coverage differed by locus: A, B, C, DRB1 and DQB1 were typed in roughly 620-640 donors, DQA1 in approximately 520, DPA1 in 600 to 610, and DPB1 in approximately 450. An early release that covered some 640 HLA-typed donors contained about 300 gigabases of sequencing data and approximately 85 million unique TCR sequences. High-throughput TCR immunosequencing, statistical association of individual TCRs with disease status, and machine learning were combined to predict cytomegalovirus infection status. On average, around 200,000 unique TCR beta nucleotide sequences were sequenced per donor among about 400 genotyped donors of the cohort, with about 19% of those sequences being non-productive. The study used immunosequencing to profile the T cell repertoires of approximately 650 subjects and linked those repertoires to cytomegalovirus serostatus. Every discovery cohort repertoire had been produced on one sequencing platform. A later genetic analysis took genome-wide SNP genotypes for about 65% of the roughly 670 donors and used that subset as a discovery cohort. In an earlier analysis of 587 of the donors, high-throughput TCR beta sequencing was used to judge whether each TCR beta V gene segment behaved as functional or pseudogenic. HLA typing covered class I and class II loci at four-digit resolution. The genetic ancestry cluster associated with self-reported Caucasian donors included roughly 84% of the 300 to 450 genotyped donors. A separate validation cohort of roughly 120 different subjects was used in addition to the roughly 700-subject first cohort. Donor age, sex, ethnicity and CMV serostatus were collected together with the repertoire data. The study aimed to test whether cataloging public T cell receptors could reveal signatures of past pathogen exposure. A later analysis re-analyzed previously published TCR beta repertoires from about 600 donors and added high-resolution HLA genotyping to study TCR occurrence patterns. Four to six DR-DQ haplotypes were handled as single units for association and clustering, since linkage in the cohort was strong. The later analysis used no new phenotypic data to find candidate immune exposures, relying instead on TCR beta sequences and their occurrence across donors.

V is cut by 0 bases and J by 11 bases, and the space between the germline ends is 11 bases. The germline V gene provides CDR1 MGHRA and CDR2 YSYEKL. The CDR3 contains 12 residues, cysteine and phenylalanine counted. Only the CDR3 DNA stays, 36 bases, in frame from base 1. In total, 600 or so healthy bone marrow donors made up the cohort. Cohort members were all nominally healthy when sampled, although unrecorded immune exposures were likely present. The donor tested CMV seronegative and was one of the 352 seronegative cohort members. Every donor gave a peripheral blood sample, and the peripheral blood mononuclear cells from that sample were used for TCR beta sequencing. The Qiagen DNeasy Blood Extraction Kit was used to extract genomic DNA from the blood cell samples. The library was produced with the immunoSEQ multiplex PCR assay. A mixture of 60 forward primers for TCR Vbeta segments and 13 reverse primers for TCR Jbeta segments was used in the multiplex PCR. A multiplex PCR assay on genomic DNA amplified the CDR3 region of rearranged TCR beta genes. Amplified TCR beta libraries were sequenced as 87-base-pair reads on the Illumina HiSeq System. The original pipeline was this. In a later analysis, roughly 80 million unique TCR beta chains were counted across the approximately 640 repertoires, and around 10 million of these chains were shared by at least two donors. Raw reads were error-corrected and collapsed into unique sequences by a nearest-neighbor algorithm in which closely related sequences were merged to remove PCR and sequencing errors. Alignment of CDR3 sequences to IMGT reference sequences was used to assign V, D and J gene segments. For a sequence to be retained, a match of at least six nucleotides to both a V gene segment and a J gene segment was required. A rearrangement counted as productive if the CDR3 had no stop codons and remained in frame with V and J, and every other rearrangement counted as non-productive. CDR3 was defined according to IMGT convention as the region running from the second conserved V-encoded cysteine to the conserved J-encoded phenylalanine. In an earlier analysis of roughly 610 of the donors, sequences lacking an unambiguous match to a single V gene segment were excluded. In an earlier analysis of approximately 590 of the donors, a V segment was called functional when productive rearrangements were above 56.7%, and segregating when the standard deviation between donors exceeded 5%. A statistical classification framework was developed to diagnose cytomegalovirus status using the catalog of TCR beta chain sequences. In a later analysis, V and J genes were assigned by comparing TCR nucleotide sequences against IMGT/GENE-DB human TR gene sequences. The TCRdist pipeline was used in a later analysis to assign CDR3 sequences and most-parsimonious VDJ recombination scenarios. In a later analysis, every TCR beta chain was defined by the combination of its CDR3 amino acid sequence and its V-gene family, and reads without a unique V-gene family were dropped. A later analysis removed 450 to 600 highly shared, low-generation-probability nucleotide sequences to deal with suspected cross-contamination and a sequencing artifact. A later analysis calculated a clonal expansion index for each public chain from normalized within-repertoire ranks of inferred template counts. In a later analysis, generation probabilities were computed with a VDJ recombination model fitted to out-of-frame rearrangements, and the resulting probabilities were checked against IGoR. In a later analysis, hypergeometric tests were used to score TCR-TCR, TCR-HLA and TCR-CMV co-occurrence, with a repertoire-size bias correction applied to TCR pairs. False discovery rates were estimated in a later analysis by permuting HLA or CMV assignments 20 times. A later analysis grouped co-occurring TCRs with DBSCAN, adding TCRdist sequence similarity when clustering within HLA-allele-positive subsets. Repertoires with fewer than 30,000 or more than 120,000 public chains, plus five repertoires with anomalous nucleotide sharing, were excluded from co-occurrence clustering. This is the immuneACCESS table as TCRdb keeps it, with only in-frame sequences that have V and J called. A part of the clones is gone; compared with another copy, unresolved V genes explain less than half, and the rest is unexplained. V and J calls and clone size are as listed in that table; D and trimming were resolved from the DNA. This sample lists 60,000 to 70,000 clones; about 82% were detected once. Together, the top ten hold roughly 4.7% of the sample.

With regard to this clone: The target of this receptor is not known. Base qualities were left out, and no much larger clone turns up one base away.

The investigation overall reported the following: An earlier analysis of several hundred of the donors showed that most TCR beta V segments appeared in productive rearrangements either about 87% or about 30% of the time, which broadly matched IMGT annotations. The sequencing pipeline was judged likely to have produced a cluster of highly shared sequence variants as a technical artifact. Assigning TCR associations to individual alleles was difficult when HLA alleles, especially DR and DQ, strongly co-occurred. According to a later analysis, most CMV-associated TCR beta chains appeared to be HLA-restricted, and the HLA associations seemed to be driven largely by CMV exposure. A later genetic analysis associated a missense DCLRE1C variant with V-gene and J-gene trimming of TCR beta chains, and an independent cohort replicated the association. A later genetic analysis reported fewer N-insertions in productive TCRs among donors in an Asian-associated ancestry cluster than the roughly 640-donor mean. A later analysis reported that several top co-occurrence clusters appeared linked to parvovirus B19, influenza, CMV and Epstein-Barr virus. A total of 150 to 200 TCR beta chains were listed by the study as associated with cytomegalovirus. In a later analysis, the rate of TCR association differed among HLA loci, with DRB1 alleles having the most associated TCRs and HLA-C alleles having the fewest. Because HLA typing was unavailable for some donors at each locus, only the typed subset was used in association tests. In a later analysis, 16,951 TCR beta sequences were associated with specific HLA alleles at a false discovery rate of 0.05. Most TCR sequences were observed very rarely across donors, whereas some public TCRs were present in many individuals. Correlated functional status among segregating V segments might reflect linkage disequilibrium, but an unknown experimental factor could not be ruled out. The cohort was sequenced for TCR beta chains only, and without alpha or paired-chain data the features that could be detected were limited. Cytomegalovirus status was reported to be diagnosed by the classifier with high specificity and sensitivity in both the original and validation cohorts. Because counts were too low, some 17 rarely observed V segments, including chromosome 9 orphons, were left out of the earlier analysis of 500 to 650 of the donors. Roughly uniform sequencing depth across donors was assumed in presence/absence analyses, although this assumption may not hold. The authors suggested that the approach could potentially be generalized to other disease states and immunological phenotypes. Some IMGT-functional V segments, including TRBV6-2 and TRBV6-3, could not be told apart with the 87-base-pair reads, so those segments were excluded. A further reported finding was that TCR beta sequences accurately predicted the HLA-A and HLA-B alleles for most subjects in the first cohort. In a later analysis, HLA-associated TCR beta chains were found to be more clonally expanded and to have lower generation probabilities than equally common non-associated chains. A few of the identified cytomegalovirus-associated TCR beta chains were confirmed in vitro to be specific for cytomegalovirus antigens. CMV serostatus was the only immune exposure information available for the cohort.

The receptor was isolated from a woman aged 25 to 39 in good health and CMV-seronegative. Specimen: PBMCs. The sequence links TRBV4-1 to TRBJ2-7; the D gene is perhaps TRBD2, from 5 matching bases. The bases are TGCGCCAGCAGCCAAGAACGGGGTCGGGAGTACTTC. This sequence encodes CASSQERGREYF.